This T cell receptor beta chain appears in the sequencing data of a study of shared clonotypes between healthy human individuals. V was pared by 2 bases and J by 1 base, with 12 bases between. The CDR3 is 16 residues long. Germline-derived CDR1 and CDR2 are MGHRA and YSYEKL. Naivety among CD8 cells was defined by CD45RO negativity and positive CCR7 selection, thereby excluding terminally differentiated effector memory CD45RA+ cells. The sample holds one count of this clone. Produced via immunoSEQ multiplex PCR; TCRdb's table is partial and in-frame only. The sample carries 500,000 to 700,000 clones, about 95% recorded once.

The chain carries TRBV4-1 and TRBJ1-5, with D hard to call. The clonotype originates from a woman in her thirties in good health. Sequencing was done on a sample of naive CD8+ T cells sorted from blood. CDR3 region: CASSQRPGVSNQPQHF. The CDR3 nucleotides are TGCGCCAGCAGCCAACGCCCCGGGGTGAGCAATCAGCCCCAGCATTTT.